Each of the 29 T cell receptor beta chains below was sequenced from the same sample in a study of cytomegalovirus exposure and HLA in healthy donors. With 60 Vbeta and 13 Jbeta primers, the PCR was carried out. TCRdb's copy holds only in-frame clones and misses some; the assay was immunoSEQ multiplex PCR. The sample gives 75,000 to 90,000 clones, just under 75% of which show up once; roughly 4.2% is in the top ten. Input material: PBMCs. These receptors originate from a man in his sixties in good health and CMV-seronegative.

The rearrangement uses TRBV27 and TRBJ2-5; 12 bases align to TRBD2. Trimming at V came to 4 bases and at J to 6 bases, leaving 6 bases not matched to a gene. The CDR3 has 15 amino acids. Germline CDR1 and CDR2: MNHEY and SMNVEV (reference sequence). The CDR3 DNA follows: TGTGCCAGCAGTTCCCGGACTAGCGGGGCAAAGACCCAGTACTTC. Encoded protein: CASSSRTSGAKTQYF.

V gene TRBV11-2 combines with J gene TRBJ1-1; the match to TRBD1 covers 10 bases. Germline V gene data show CDR1 as SGHAT and CDR2 as FQNNGV. The length of the CDR3 is 15 residues. The V and J ends lost 3 bases and 4 bases, in that order; junction bases with no gene match: 5. This CDR3 is CASSFDRGRGTEAFF. CDR3 bases: TGTGCCAGCAGCTTCGACAGGGGGCGCGGCACTGAAGCTTTCTTT. The full variable domain, rest sourced from reference TRBV11-2 and TRBJ1-1, is EAGVAQSPRYKIIEKRQSVAFWCNPISGHATLYWYQQILGQGPKLLIQFQNNGVVDDSQLPKDRFSAERLKGVDSTLKIQPAKLEDSAVYLCASSFDRGRGTEAFFGQGTRLTVV.

The rearrangement uses TRBV25-1 and TRBJ1-5; no reliable D call. This CDR3 comprises 14 residues. Trimming shortened V by 3 bases and J by 7 bases, and 13 bases separated the two germline ends. CDR1 MGHDK and CDR2 SYGVNS come from the germline V gene. The CDR3 loop is CASSDGRAGQPQHF. As DNA, the CDR3 is TGTGCCAGCAGTGACGGGCGTGCGGGGCAGCCCCAGCATTTT.

The CDR3 loop reads CASSPRGLNTEAFF. DNA for the CDR3: TGTGCCAGCAGTCCCAGGGGGCTGAACACTGAAGCTTTCTTT. The chain recombines TRBV6-6 with TRBJ1-1; 8 nucleotides align to TRBD1. Germline V CDR1 and CDR2: MNHNY, SVGAGI (reference sequence). The CDR3 sequence is 14 residues long. Trimming at V came to 5 bases and at J to 0 bases, leaving 2 bases not matched to a gene.

This chain joins TRBV19 and TRBJ1-4, with no clear D. The CDR3 runs to 17 residues. Germline V CDR1 and CDR2: LNHDA, SQIVND (reference sequence). V was cut by 3 bases and J by 0 bases, with 14 bases left in between. CDR3 in amino acids: CASSMFLQPPTNEKLFF. The DNA for the CDR3 is TGTGCCAGTAGTATGTTTTTACAGCCTCCAACTAATGAAAAACTGTTTTTT.

The genes are TRBV11-2 and TRBJ2-7, with 10 bases that match TRBD1. The CDR3 sequence is 15 residues long. Trimming removed 5 bases from V and 6 bases from J; junction bases left unmatched: 10. Per the germline V gene, CDR1 is SGHAT and CDR2 is FQNNGV. CDR3 amino acids: CASSPTGTGESEQYF. As DNA, the CDR3 is TGTGCCAGCAGCCCAACCGGGACAGGGGAAAGCGAGCAGTACTTC.

The chain employs TRBV4-1 and TRBJ1-5; no reliable D call. V lost 0 bases and J lost 7, with 10 bases in between. Germline CDR1 reads MGHRA; CDR2 reads YSYEKL. The CDR3 consists of 14 residues. The CDR3 is CASSQEGSRQPQHF. The CDR3 DNA sequence: TGCGCCAGCAGCCAAGAAGGATCCAGGCAGCCCCAGCATTTT.

This clone was counted only a few times. The rearrangement joins TRBV30 to TRBJ1-6; possibly TRBD1 for D (6 bases). The V end lost 4 bases, the J end lost 6 bases, and 13 bases lay between the germline ends. Germline V gene sequence: CDR1 GTSNPN, CDR2 SVGIG (reference sequence). The CDR3 extends over 14 amino acids. CDR3 DNA sequence: TGTGCCTGGAAACAGGGCCCTGTTAATTCACCCCTCCACTTT. Protein sequence: CAWKQGPVNSPLHF.

J is TRBJ2-5 and V is TRBV30; TRBD1 aligns across 10 bases. This CDR3 contains 14 residues. The J segment lost 2 bases and the V segment lost 1 base, leaving 1 base of the junction unmatched. CDR1 is GTSNPN and CDR2 is SVGIG in the germline V gene (reference sequence). CDR3 region: CAWSADRGQETQYF. Written as DNA, the CDR3 is TGTGCCTGGAGTGCGGACAGGGGGCAAGAGACCCAGTACTTC. Variable domain in full (rest from reference TRBV30 and TRBJ2-5): SQTIHQWPATLVQPVGSPLSLECTVEGTSNPNLYWYRQAAGRGLQLLFYSVGIGQISSEVPQNLSASRPQDRQFILSSKKLLLSDSGFYLCAWSADRGQETQYFGPGTRLLVL.

The V gene is TRBV5-1, the J gene TRBJ1-6; 7 bases line up with TRBD1. CDR3 size: 14 residues. Germline V gene lookup returns CDR1 SGHRS and CDR2 YFSETQ. The trim removed 4 bases at V and 7 bases at J, leaving 5 bases unmatched. The CDR3 spells CASSTGALNSPLHF. The CDR3 DNA is TGCGCCAGCAGCACAGGGGCCCTCAATTCACCCCTCCACTTT.

V gene TRBV6-5 combines with J gene TRBJ2-4; 8 nucleotides align to TRBD2. The CDR3 extends over 15 amino acids. Germline values: CDR1 MNHEY, CDR2 SVGAGI. V trimming: 5 bases; J trimming: 4 bases; junction bases outside the gene matches: 7. CDR3 in DNA: TGTGCCAGCAGTCCCCTCGGGGGGGTAAAAAACATTCAGTACTTC. This sequence encodes CASSPLGGVKNIQYF.

This clone came up once. The chain couples TRBV7-2 to TRBJ2-3; 9 bases fit TRBD2. CDR1 is SGHTA and CDR2 is FQGNSA in the germline V gene. The junction had 2 bases not matched to a gene; V was cut back by 1 base and J by 3 bases. There are 15 residues in the CDR3. The CDR3: CASSLDSGGTDTQYF. CDR3 nucleotides: TGTGCCAGCAGCTTAGATAGCGGGGGAACAGATACGCAGTATTTT. The entire variable domain, with the rest obtained from reference TRBV7-2 and TRBJ2-3, is as follows: GAGVSQSPSNKVTEKGKDVELRCDPISGHTALYWYRQSLGQGLEFLIYFQGNSAPDKSGLPSDRFSAERTGGSVSTLTIQRTQQEDSAVYLCASSLDSGGTDTQYFGPGTRLTVL.

The gene calls are TRBV5-1 and TRBJ2-7; 8 nucleotides line up with TRBD1. The J segment lost 3 bases and the V segment lost 3 bases, leaving 8 bases of the junction unmatched. The CDR3 totals 15 residues. Looked up from germline, CDR1 is SGHRS and CDR2 is YFSETQ. CDR3 sequence reads: CASSSGQGRGYEQYF. CDR3 bases: TGCGCCAGCAGCTCTGGACAGGGCCGCGGCTACGAGCAGTACTTC.

This clone occurred a few times. The rearrangement joins TRBV29-1 to TRBJ2-7; D perhaps matches TRBD2 (5 bases). Per the germline V gene, CDR1 is SQVTM and CDR2 is ANQGSEA. The ends were cut back, 3 bases at V and 5 bases at J, with 8 bases in the middle. The CDR3 spans 11 residues. The CDR3 reads CSVEEVHEQYF. The CDR3 nucleotides read TGCAGCGTTGAGGAGGTCCACGAGCAGTACTTC.

The genes are TRBV5-1 and TRBJ1-1; maybe TRBD1 (6 bases). The ends were cut back, 3 bases at V and 3 bases at J, with 12 bases in the middle. The CDR3 sequence is 14 residues long. The germline gives CDR1 SGHRS, CDR2 YFSETQ. The CDR3 region is CASSSQGPHTEAFF. CDR3 sequence (DNA): TGCGCCAGCAGCTCACAGGGCCCCCACACTGAAGCTTTCTTT.

The chain recombines TRBV7-9 with TRBJ2-5, with 7 bases lining up with TRBD1. Germline values: CDR1 SEHNR, CDR2 FQNEAQ (reference sequence). CDR3 length: 16 residues. Trimming removed 5 bases from V and 1 base from J; junction bases left unmatched: 10. The CDR3 DNA reads TGTGCCAGCAGCCCGGCGAACAGGGGCAGCCAAGAGACCCAGTACTTC. This sequence encodes CASSPANRGSQETQYF.

The chain has TRBV10-2 and TRBJ2-3; 7 bases align to TRBD2. Looked up from germline, CDR1 is WSHSY and CDR2 is SAAADI. CDR3 length: 14 amino acids. The trim removed 7 bases at V and 3 bases at J, leaving 7 bases unmatched. CDR3 region: CASTPGGRTDTQYF. CDR3 DNA: TGCGCCAGCACTCCGGGGGGACGAACAGATACGCAGTATTTT.

V and J are TRBV15 and TRBJ1-2, with a possible D match to TRBD1 (6 bases). There are 15 residues in the CDR3. Germline V CDR1 and CDR2: LNHNV, YYDKDF (reference sequence). V was trimmed by 1 base and J by 8 bases, leaving 17 bases between them. In nucleotides, the CDR3 is TGTGCCACCAGCAGAGGAGGGGGGGCACAACGGGGCTACACCTTC. Translated, it gives CATSRGGGAQRGYTF.

The genes are TRBV18 and TRBJ2-2; D perhaps matches TRBD1 (6 bases). The CDR3 has 15 residues. V lost 3 bases to trimming and J lost 3 bases, with 11 bases between them. Germline values: CDR1 KGHSH, CDR2 LQKENI. The CDR3 here is CASSPSQGDTGELFF. CDR3 sequence (DNA): TGTGCCAGCTCACCCTCACAGGGCGACACCGGGGAGCTGTTTTTT.

The chain has TRBV18 and TRBJ2-2; D not resolved. V was cut by 6 bases and J by 4 bases, with 12 bases left in between. Looked up from germline, CDR1 is KGHSH and CDR2 is LQKENI. The CDR3 is 14 residues long. CDR3 coding DNA: TGTGCCAGCTCCCGCGTGGGCCGCACCGGGGAGCTGTTTTTT. It encodes CASSRVGRTGELFF. Together with reference TRBV18 and TRBJ2-2, the CDR3 gives the full variable domain: NAGVMQNPRHLVRRRGQEARLRCSPMKGHSHVYWYRQLPEEGLKFMVYLQKENIIDESGMPKERFSAEFPKEGPSILRIQQVVRGDSAAYFCASSRVGRTGELFFGEGSRLTVL.

The CDR3 bases are TGTGCCAGCAGCGTAGAGTATGGCTACACCTTC. Translating it yields CASSVEYGYTF. The chain is built from TRBV6-6 and TRBJ1-2; no clear D gene. The germline V gene has CDR1 MNHNY and CDR2 SVGAGI (reference sequence). The CDR3 runs 11 residues. Trimming took 6 bases from V and 5 from J, leaving 7 bases between them.

This clone turned up a few times. The chain employs TRBV7-9 and TRBJ2-7; D possibly corresponds to TRBD1 (5 bases). The V and J ends lost 4 bases and 0 bases respectively, with 10 bases between them. Germline values: CDR1 SEHNR, CDR2 FQNEAQ (reference sequence). The CDR3 has 14 residues. In DNA, the CDR3 is TGTGCCAGCAGCTCTACAGGAAACTCCTACGAGCAGTACTTC. This gives the protein CASSSTGNSYEQYF.

V gene TRBV6-5 combines with J gene TRBJ2-5, with D perhaps TRBD2 (6 bases). Germline loops: CDR1 MNHEY, CDR2 SVGAGI. The CDR3 consists of 15 residues. Trimming removed 0 bases at V and 2 bases at J, with 10 bases between. Here the CDR3 reads CASSYSSGTQETQYF. CDR3 coding DNA: TGTGCCAGCAGTTACTCTTCCGGGACTCAAGAGACCCAGTACTTC.

The genes are TRBV2 and TRBJ1-2; D not certain. V was pared by 2 bases and J by 3 bases, with 7 bases between. This CDR3 region has 13 residues. Per germline, CDR1 SNHLY and CDR2 FYNNEI. CDR3 in amino acids: CASSEMRDYGYTF. Written as DNA, the CDR3 is TGTGCCAGCAGTGAAATGAGGGACTATGGCTACACCTTC.

In its sample, this clone was seen a few times. The chain couples TRBV18 to TRBJ1-4; 8 bases agree with TRBD1. This CDR3 spans 14 amino acids. Looked up from germline, CDR1 is KGHSH and CDR2 is LQKENI. Trimming at V came to 3 bases and at J to 6 bases, leaving 3 bases not matched to a gene. This CDR3 reads CASSPQGAHEKLFF. CDR3 DNA: TGTGCCAGCTCACCGCAGGGGGCGCATGAAAAACTGTTTTTT.

The chain uses TRBV5-6 and TRBJ1-2, with D possibly being TRBD1 (6 bases). Germline assignment: CDR1 SGHDT and CDR2 YYEEEE. The V end lost 2 bases, the J end lost 3 bases, and 17 bases lay between the germline ends. The CDR3 runs 16 residues. The CDR3 here is CASSFLPLQGYYGYTF. CDR3 nucleotide sequence: TGTGCCAGCAGCTTCCTACCTCTACAGGGCTACTATGGCTACACCTTC.

The CDR3 sequence: CSVKMSYEQYF. As DNA, the CDR3 is TGCAGTGTGAAAATGAGTTACGAGCAGTACTTC. The V and J genes are TRBV20-1 and TRBJ2-7; D is undetermined. Germline-derived CDR1 and CDR2 are DFQATT and SNEGSKA (reference sequence). The CDR3 is made up of 11 amino acids. The germline V and J ends were trimmed by 7 bases and 4 bases, with 11 bases remaining between them.

The chain combines TRBV9 with TRBJ2-5, with 12 bases that match TRBD1. From germline, CDR1 is SGDLS and CDR2 YYNGEE. V was pared by 3 bases and J by 5 bases, with 8 bases of the junction left unmatched. The CDR3 runs 16 residues. CDR3 nucleotide sequence: TGTGCCAGCAGCGGACGCGGGACAGGGGGCGGGGAGACCCAGTACTTC. Amino acid sequence: CASSGRGTGGGETQYF.

The CDR3 DNA sequence: TGTGCCAGCAGCGGAAGGTCCCGGACAGCAATTTCACCCCTCCACTTT. It yields the protein CASSGRSRTAISPLHF. The chain is built from TRBV9 and TRBJ1-6; TRBD1 is a possible D gene (6 bases). V was trimmed by 3 bases and J by 9 bases, leaving 19 bases between them. Germline V CDR1 and CDR2: SGDLS, YYNGEE. The CDR3 extends over 16 amino acids.